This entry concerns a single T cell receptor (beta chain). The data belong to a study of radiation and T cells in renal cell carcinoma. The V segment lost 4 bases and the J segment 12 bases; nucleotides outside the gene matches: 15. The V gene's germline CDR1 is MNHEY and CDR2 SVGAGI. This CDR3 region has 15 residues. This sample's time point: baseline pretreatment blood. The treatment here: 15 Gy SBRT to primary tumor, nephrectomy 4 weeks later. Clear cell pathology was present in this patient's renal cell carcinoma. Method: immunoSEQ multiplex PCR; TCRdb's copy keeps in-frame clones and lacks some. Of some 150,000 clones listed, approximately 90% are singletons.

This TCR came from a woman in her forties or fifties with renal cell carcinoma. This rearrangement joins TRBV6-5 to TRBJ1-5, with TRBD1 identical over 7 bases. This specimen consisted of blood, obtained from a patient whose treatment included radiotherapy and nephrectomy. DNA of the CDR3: TGTGCCAGCAGTTCCCTCGAGGGGGACAGCTCACTCCAGCATTTT. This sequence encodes CASSSLEGDSSLQHF.